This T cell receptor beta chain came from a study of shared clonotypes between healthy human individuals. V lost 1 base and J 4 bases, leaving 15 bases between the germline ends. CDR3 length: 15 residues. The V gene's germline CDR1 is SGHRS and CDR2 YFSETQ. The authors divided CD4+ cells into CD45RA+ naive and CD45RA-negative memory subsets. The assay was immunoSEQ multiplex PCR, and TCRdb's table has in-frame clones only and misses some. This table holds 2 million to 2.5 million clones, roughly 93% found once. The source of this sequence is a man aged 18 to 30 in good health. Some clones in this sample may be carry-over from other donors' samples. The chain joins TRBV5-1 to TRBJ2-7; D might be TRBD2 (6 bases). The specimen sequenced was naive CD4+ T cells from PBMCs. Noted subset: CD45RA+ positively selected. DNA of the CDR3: TGCGCCAGCAGCTTGTCGGGGGTTCTGGGGTACGAGCAGTACTTC. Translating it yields CASSLSGVLGYEQYF.